This TCR beta chain appears in the sequencing data of a study of shared clonotypes between healthy human individuals. TCRdb's copy holds only in-frame clones and misses some; the assay was immunoSEQ multiplex PCR. The repertoire holds 400,000 to 600,000 clones, with about 96% as singletons. The germline V and J ends were trimmed by 3 bases and 3 bases, with 15 bases remaining between them. CDR1 is MDHEN, CDR2 SYDVKM, per germline. The CDR3 has 16 amino acids. This clonotype originated in a woman aged 30 to 39 in good health. The specimen was naive CD4+ T cells sorted from blood. The subset is: CD45RA+ positively selected. The chain has TRBV28 and TRBJ1-5; D may be TRBD1 (5 bases). The CDR3, as DNA: TGTGCCAGCAGTTTTCCGAGACAGCACGTCAATCAGCCCCAGCATTTT. As protein: CASSFPRQHVNQPQHF. Together with reference TRBV28 and TRBJ1-5, the CDR3 gives the full variable domain: DVKVTQSSRYLVKRTGEKVFLECVQDMDHENMFWYRQDPGLGLRLIYFSYDVKMKEKGDIPEGYSVSREKKERFSLILESASTNQTSMYLCASSFPRQHVNQPQHFGDGTRLSIL.